This entry lists 16 T cell receptor beta chains sequenced from one sample in a study of regulatory T cells in long-lasting Graves disease. As for time point: persistent/refractory GD, antithyroid drugs over 5 years with positive TRAb. RNA from PBMCs was the source of the TCR library. Researchers made TCR beta libraries by using iRepertoire HTBI primers and running Arm-PCR on CDR3 regions. TCRdb re-derived calls from the multiplex PCR reads in MiXCR, one entry per CDR3 protein. Of 650,000 to 700,000 distinct CDR3 sequences listed, about 32% are singletons. Source: peripheral blood mononuclear cells (PBMCs), taken when the disease was refractory, from a patient treated with antithyroid drugs. These receptor sequences come from a female donor with Graves disease.

This chain joins TRBV12-3 or TRBV12-4 and TRBJ1-3; no definite D call. Trimming stripped 6 bases from V and 0 bases from J, with 9 bases between. This CDR3 comprises 14 residues. The CDR3 DNA sequence: TGTGCCAGCAGCCCTCGGCACTCTGGAAACACCATATATTTT. It specifies CASSPRHSGNTIYF.

This sequence joins TRBV18 and TRBJ1-2; weak D call: TRBD1 (6 bases). Germline V gives CDR1 KGHSH, CDR2 LQKENI. The CDR3 runs 13 residues. V gave up 1 base and J gave up 8 bases, with 11 bases separating them. DNA of the CDR3: TGTGCCAGCTCACCACAACAGGGAGTAGGCTACACCTTC. The encoded protein is CASSPQQGVGYTF.

CDR3 protein: CASSPTATYGYTF. In DNA form, the CDR3 reads TGTGCCAGTAGCCCGACAGCCACCTATGGCTACACCTTC. The rearrangement links TRBV19 to TRBJ1-2, with D tentatively TRBD1 (5 bases). The CDR3 length is 13 residues. The V gene lost 6 bases and the J gene lost 4 bases, with 12 bases spanning the gap. CDR1 and CDR2 from the germline V gene are LNHDA and SQIVND (reference sequence). The full variable domain, rest sourced from reference TRBV19 and TRBJ1-2, is DGGITQSPKYLFRKEGQNVTLSCEQNLNHDAMYWYRQDPGQGLRLIYYSQIVNDFQKGDIAEGYSVSREKKESFPLTVTSAQKNPTAFYLCASSPTATYGYTFGSGTRLTVV.

Comments on this clonotype: A much larger clone differs by one base, so this may be a read error. The V call is TRBV12-3 or TRBV12-4, the J call TRBJ1-1; tentative D call: TRBD1 (5 bases). V shed 8 bases and J shed 0 bases, with 16 bases lying between them. The CDR3 totals 15 residues. The CDR3 region is CASLRGWPLNTEAFF. CDR3 nucleotides: TGTGCCAGCCTGAGGGGATGGCCTCTGAACACTGAAGCTTTCTTT.

The chain couples TRBV5-1 to TRBJ1-1; 7 nucleotides agree with TRBD1. The CDR3 totals 13 residues. V lost 4 bases to trimming and J lost 4 bases; unmatched junction nucleotides: 4. Germline CDR1 SGHRS, CDR2 YFSETQ. CDR3 loop: CASSPDRPTEAFF. CDR3 bases: TGCGCCAGCAGCCCGGACAGGCCCACTGAAGCTTTCTTT.

The J gene is TRBJ1-1, the V gene TRBV6-1; TRBD1 agrees at 9 bases. The CDR3 is 15 amino acids. The ends lost 5 bases at V and 10 bases at J; junction bases unmatched: 14. The germline V gene has CDR1 MNHNS and CDR2 SASEGT. CDR3 DNA: TGTGCCAGCAGTCCGGGACAGGGTCAGGTGCCCCGAGCTTTCTTT. This translates into CASSPGQGQVPRAFF.

This clonotype showed up just a few times. This chain uses TRBV20-1 with TRBJ1-4; TRBD1 aligns across 8 bases. In germline, CDR1 is DFQATT, CDR2 SNEGSKA (reference sequence). V lost 0 bases and J lost 8; bases outside the gene matches: 8. The CDR3 length is 15 residues. CDR3 sequence reads: CSARDQLGTGEKLFF. The CDR3 nucleotides read TGCAGTGCTAGAGATCAATTGGGGACAGGAGAAAAACTGTTTTTT.

V is TRBV7-3 and J is TRBJ2-2; 12 bases match TRBD2. After removal of 2 bases from V and 1 base from J, the junction contained 8 bases not matched to a gene. The CDR3 has 19 residues. CDR1 and CDR2 (germline): SGHTA, FQGTGA. In DNA, the CDR3 is TGTGCCAGCAGCTTATTGACTAGCGGGAGTGTAGGGAACACCGGGGAGCTGTTTTTT. As protein: CASSLLTSGSVGNTGELFF.

This clonotype has just a few counts. The rearrangement uses TRBV12-3 or TRBV12-4 and TRBJ2-7; the match to TRBD1 covers 7 bases. The CDR3 loop spans 15 amino acids. Losses at the gene ends were 5 bases for V and 2 bases for J; bases not matched to a gene: 9. Here the CDR3 DNA reads TGTGCCAGCAGTCGCGTCAGGGGGTTTCCCTACGAGCAGTACTTC. It specifies CASSRVRGFPYEQYF.

This clonotype has more than one count but fewer than ten. The J gene is TRBJ1-5, the V gene TRBV20-1; D remains ambiguous. CDR3 length: 15 amino acids. From germline, CDR1 is DFQATT and CDR2 SNEGSKA (reference sequence). The germline V and J ends were trimmed by 5 bases and 0 bases, with 14 bases remaining between them. The DNA of the CDR3 is TGCAGTGCTTCCCAGGAGGCTCTTAGCAATCAGCCCCAGCATTTT. Its protein is CSASQEALSNQPQHF.

The V and J genes are TRBV12-5 and TRBJ1-2; 9 bases align to TRBD1. Germline V gene data show CDR1 as LGHNT and CDR2 as FRNRAP. This CDR3 spans 13 amino acids. V trimming: 1 base; J trimming: 8 bases; junction bases outside the gene matches: 2. The CDR3 DNA sequence: TGTGCTAGTGGTTTGGGGACAGGGGCCGGCTACACCTTC. This encodes CASGLGTGAGYTF.

Comments on this clonotype: Being one base from a much bigger clone, this may be a read error. The genes are TRBV2 and TRBJ1-5; D is unclear. The CDR3 has 13 residues. V shed 6 bases and J shed 1 base, with 7 bases lying between them. CDR1 SNHLY and CDR2 FYNNEI come from the germline V gene. CDR3 in DNA: TGTGCCAGCAGACCGGACAGCAATCAGCCCCAGCATTTT. It codes for CASRPDSNQPQHF.

This rearrangement joins TRBV11-2 to TRBJ2-5; the D gene could be TRBD1 or TRBD2 (5 bases each). V lost 1 base and J lost 1, with 10 bases in between. This CDR3 has 15 residues. CDR1 and CDR2 (germline): SGHAT, FQNNGV. Here the CDR3 reads CASSLVEGRQETQYF. DNA for the CDR3: TGTGCCAGCAGCTTAGTCGAGGGGCGCCAAGAGACCCAGTACTTC.

The chain combines TRBV25-1 with TRBJ1-1, with D possibly TRBD1 on 6 matching bases. Germline V lookup: CDR1 MGHDK, CDR2 SYGVNS. V gave up 6 bases and J gave up 6 bases, with 8 bases separating them. The CDR3 contains 11 residues. The CDR3 sequence is CASRRTAEAFF. Here the CDR3 DNA reads TGTGCCAGCAGGAGGACAGCTGAAGCTTTCTTT.

The V gene is TRBV7-3, the J gene TRBJ2-5; TRBD1 or TRBD2 may be the D gene (5 bases each). The CDR3 length is 15 residues. Germline lookup yields CDR1 SGHTA and CDR2 FQGTGA. The germline V and J ends were trimmed by 5 bases and 2 bases, with 15 bases remaining between them. The CDR3 coding sequence is TGTGCCAGCAGCGCGACCGGGACCTCGCAAGAGACCCAGTACTTC. Translating it yields CASSATGTSQETQYF.

The gene calls are TRBV5-1 and TRBJ2-2; TRBD2 matches 8 bases. The CDR3 totals 15 residues. Trimming cost V 3 bases and J 2 bases; bases outside gene matches: 3. Germline V CDR1 and CDR2: SGHRS, YFSETQ. CDR3 in DNA: TGCGCCAGCAGCTCGCGGGAGGACAACACCGGGGAGCTGTTTTTT. It translates to CASSSREDNTGELFF.